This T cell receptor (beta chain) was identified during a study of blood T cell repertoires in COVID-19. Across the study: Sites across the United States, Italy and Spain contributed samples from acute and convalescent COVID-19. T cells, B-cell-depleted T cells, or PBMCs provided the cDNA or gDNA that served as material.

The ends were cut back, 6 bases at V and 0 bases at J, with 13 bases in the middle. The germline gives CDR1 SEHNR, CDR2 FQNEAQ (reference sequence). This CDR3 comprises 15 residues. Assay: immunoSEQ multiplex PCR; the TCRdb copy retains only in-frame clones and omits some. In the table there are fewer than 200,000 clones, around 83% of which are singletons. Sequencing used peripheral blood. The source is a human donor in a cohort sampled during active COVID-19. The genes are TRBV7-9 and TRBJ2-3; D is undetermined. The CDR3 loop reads CASSPVKTSTDTQYF. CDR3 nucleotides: TGTGCCAGCAGTCCGGTTAAGACTAGCACAGATACGCAGTATTTT. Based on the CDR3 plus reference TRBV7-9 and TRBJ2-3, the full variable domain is DTGVSQNPRHKITKRGQNVTFRCDPISEHNRLYWYRQTLGQGPEFLTYFQNEAQLEKSRLLSDRFSAERPKGSFSTLEIQRTEQGDSAMYLCASSPVKTSTDTQYFGPGTRLTVL.